The 9 T cell receptor beta chains listed next were all sequenced from one sample in a study of cytomegalovirus exposure and HLA in healthy donors. The study ran its PCR with 60 Vbeta and 13 Jbeta primers. TCRdb's table, derived via immunoSEQ multiplex PCR, lists solely in-frame clones and lacks some. Here the sample table reports around 140,000 clones. Sequenced material: PBMCs. The receptors come from a male donor in good health and CMV-seronegative.

CDR3 in DNA: TGTGCCAGCAAGAACACAGGGGCAGATACGCAGTATTTT. This sequence encodes CASKNTGADTQYF. The V gene is TRBV7-9, the J gene TRBJ2-3, with 7 nucleotides matching TRBD1. The CDR3 has 13 amino acids. V was pared by 7 bases and J by 4 bases, with 5 bases of the junction left unmatched. CDR1 SEHNR and CDR2 FQNEAQ come from the germline V gene (reference sequence).

The V gene is TRBV9, the J gene TRBJ1-1; 8 bases agree with TRBD1. The ends lost 4 bases at V and 2 bases at J; junction bases unmatched: 10. CDR3 length: 16 residues. Germline loops: CDR1 SGDLS, CDR2 YYNGEE. DNA of the CDR3: TGTGCCAGCAGCTTAAACCCGGACAGGGCCAACACTGAAGCTTTCTTT. Translating it yields CASSLNPDRANTEAFF.

The rearrangement links TRBV30 to TRBJ2-5; TRBD1 agrees at 7 bases. Germline V gene data show CDR1 as GTSNPN and CDR2 as SVGIG (reference sequence). V shed 3 bases and J 4 bases; nucleotides not matched to a gene: 5. This CDR3 has 13 amino acids. CDR3 sequence (DNA): TGTGCCTGGAGGCTTAGGGGGCGAGAGACCCAGTACTTC. Its protein is CAWRLRGRETQYF.

The rearrangement links TRBV4-3 to TRBJ2-3, with 7 bases matching TRBD1. CDR3 length: 17 amino acids. The V gene's germline CDR1 is LGHNA and CDR2 YSLEER. V was clipped by 0 bases and J by 3 bases; unmatched bases: 9. The CDR3 DNA reads TGCGCCAGCAGCCAAGAAGGGGGCGGTTTCCAAACAGATACGCAGTATTTT. Residues: CASSQEGGGFQTDTQYF.

Written as DNA, the CDR3 is TGCGCCAGCAGCTTGGCTACGCAATACAATGAGCAGTTCTTC. Its translation: CASSLATQYNEQFF. The chain combines TRBV5-1 with TRBJ2-1; no definite D call. Trimming removed 0 bases at V and 4 bases at J, with 8 bases between. This CDR3 is built from 14 residues. Germline V gene data show CDR1 as SGHRS and CDR2 as YFSETQ.

The chain is built from TRBV30 and TRBJ2-5; possible D gene TRBD1, 6 bases. V lost 5 bases, J lost 0 bases, and 7 bases lay in between. CDR3 length: 12 residues. The germline gives CDR1 GTSNPN, CDR2 SVGIG (reference sequence). The CDR3 here is CAWGQNQETQYF. In DNA form, the CDR3 reads TGTGCCTGGGGACAGAACCAAGAGACCCAGTACTTC.

The chain uses TRBV7-9 and TRBJ2-7; 7 bases match TRBD1. Germline CDR1 reads SEHNR; CDR2 reads FQNEAQ (reference sequence). Trimming removed 5 bases from V and 6 bases from J; junction bases left unmatched: 10. This CDR3 has 14 amino acids. The CDR3 coding sequence is TGTGCCAGCAGCCCTGACAGGGTGAGGGGCGAGCAGTACTTC. Protein product: CASSPDRVRGEQYF.

V is TRBV13 and J is TRBJ2-7; 11 bases map to TRBD1. The germline gives CDR1 PRHDT, CDR2 FYEKMQ (reference sequence). The CDR3 extends over 14 amino acids. V was pared by 5 bases and J by 4 bases, with 4 bases of the junction left unmatched. The CDR3 coding sequence is TGTGCCAGCAGCCGGGGACAGGGGGTGTACGAGCAGTACTTC. Amino acids: CASSRGQGVYEQYF.

The chain joins TRBV9 to TRBJ1-2; TRBD1 matches 9 bases. J was trimmed by 5 bases and V by 0 bases; bases with no gene match: 5. Germline values: CDR1 SGDLS, CDR2 YYNGEE. CDR3 size: 15 residues. Here the CDR3 DNA reads TGTGCCAGCAGCGTAGAAGGGACAGGGTTTTATGGCTACACCTTC. Translated, it gives CASSVEGTGFYGYTF.